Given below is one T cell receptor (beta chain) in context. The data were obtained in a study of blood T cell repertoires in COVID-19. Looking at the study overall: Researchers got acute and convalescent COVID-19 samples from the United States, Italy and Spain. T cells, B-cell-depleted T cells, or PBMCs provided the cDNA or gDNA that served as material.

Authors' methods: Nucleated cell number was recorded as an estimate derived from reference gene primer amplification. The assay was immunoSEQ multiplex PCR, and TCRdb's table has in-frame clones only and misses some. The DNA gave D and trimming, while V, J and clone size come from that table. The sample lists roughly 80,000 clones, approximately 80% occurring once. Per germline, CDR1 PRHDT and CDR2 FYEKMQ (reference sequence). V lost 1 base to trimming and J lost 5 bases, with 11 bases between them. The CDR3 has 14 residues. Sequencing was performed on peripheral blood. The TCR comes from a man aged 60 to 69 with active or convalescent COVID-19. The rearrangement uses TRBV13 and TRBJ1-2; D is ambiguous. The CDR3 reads CASSLAGREYGYTF. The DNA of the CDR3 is TGTGCCAGCAGCTTAGCCGGGCGGGAGTATGGCTACACCTTC.